This TCR beta chain was sequenced during a study of CXCR3-negative and CXCR3-positive naive CD8 T cells. Note on this clonotype: Its antigen is still unknown.

Each CD8+ T cell subset was sorted in triplicate, 300,000 cells each. Study results and caveats: Cryopreservation partially lowered CXCR3 expression, so most assays used fresh PBMCs.

The CDR3 totals 15 residues. CDR1 LGHNA and CDR2 YSLEER come from the germline V gene. It was by 5' RACE with UMI labels that the TRB cDNA libraries were prepared. TCRdb re-called the 5' RACE reads and shows each CDR3 protein once, DNA omitted. Here the sample table reports about 45,000 distinct CDR3 sequences. Material: memory CD8+ T cells from blood. This sequence was found in a human donor in good health. Some clones in this sample may be carry-over from other donors' samples. The gene calls are TRBV4-3 and TRBJ2-3; the TCRdb D gene call, TRBD1, has no DNA to confirm it. The CDR3 loop reads CASSQDRGGPDTQYF.